These 3 T cell receptor beta chains share one sample of origin, sequenced in a study of T-cell reconstitution after alpha-beta-depleted transplantation in children. Unique molecular identifiers were used to barcode this TCRbeta library. One entry per CDR3 protein, called by TCRdb with MiXCR from the PCR reads. The repertoire holds hundreds of thousands of distinct CDR3 sequences, with about 25% as singletons. Sequenced material: PBMCs, taken before TCRalphabeta/CD19-depleted stem cell transplant. The receptor source for this set is a girl aged 2 to 9 with Fanconi anemia, due to receive a stem cell transplant.

This clonotype was counted between two and nine times. The chain employs TRBV7-2 and TRBJ2-1, with 11 nucleotides matching TRBD1. The J segment lost 5 bases and the V segment lost 4 bases, leaving 7 bases of the junction unmatched. CDR3 size: 16 residues. Germline V gene lookup returns CDR1 SGHTA and CDR2 FQGNSA. CDR3 sequence: CASSSYRDRGDNEQFF. The DNA for the CDR3 is TGTGCCAGCAGCTCCTACCGGGACAGGGGGGACAATGAGCAGTTCTTC.

The chain employs TRBV29-1 and TRBJ2-4; 10 bases agree with TRBD1. The CDR3 contains 13 residues. The germline V gene has CDR1 SQVTM and CDR2 ANQGSEA. The trim removed 6 bases at V and 5 bases at J, leaving 4 bases unmatched. CDR3 loop: CSVGDRGENIQYF. The CDR3 DNA is TGCAGCGTGGGGGACAGGGGCGAAAACATTCAGTACTTC.

This clonotype was counted between two and nine times. An end of the junction does not agree with germline; a read error may underlie this. The rearrangement links TRBV7-9 to TRBJ2-5; no clear D. CDR1 and CDR2 from the germline V gene are SEHNR and FQNEAQ (reference sequence). This CDR3 region has 14 residues. This CDR3 reads CASSLMRAQGTQYF. CDR3 nucleotide sequence: TGTGCCAGCAGCTTAATGCGAGCTCAAGGGACCCAGTACTTC.